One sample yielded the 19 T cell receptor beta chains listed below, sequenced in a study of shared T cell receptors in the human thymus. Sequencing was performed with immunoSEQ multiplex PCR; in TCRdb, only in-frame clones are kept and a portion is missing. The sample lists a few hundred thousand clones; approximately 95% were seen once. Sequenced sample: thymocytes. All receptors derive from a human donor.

CDR3 protein: CASSSLDINEQFF. The CDR3 DNA reads TGTGCCAGCAGCTCACTGGACATCAATGAGCAGTTCTTC. The rearrangement links TRBV7-3 to TRBJ2-1; perhaps TRBD1 as D (5 bases). The germline CDR1 and CDR2 sequences are SGHTA and FQGTGA. V lost 4 bases and J 6 bases, leaving 10 bases between the germline ends. The CDR3 extends over 13 amino acids.

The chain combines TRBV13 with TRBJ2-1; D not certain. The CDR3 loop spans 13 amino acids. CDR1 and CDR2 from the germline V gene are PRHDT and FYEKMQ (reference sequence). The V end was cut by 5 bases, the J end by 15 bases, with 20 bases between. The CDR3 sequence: CASSRKWARGLFF. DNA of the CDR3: TGTGCCAGCAGCCGTAAGTGGGCGAGAGGTTTGTTCTTC.

The CDR3 DNA reads TGTGCCTGGAGTTCGGGACAGGTAAAAGAGACCCAGTACTTC. Its protein is CAWSSGQVKETQYF. V is TRBV30 and J is TRBJ2-5, with 8 bases that match TRBD1. With 2 bases clipped from V and 3 bases from J, the junction kept 5 bases outside the gene matches. The CDR3 has 14 residues. Germline V gene data show CDR1 as GTSNPN and CDR2 as SVGIG (reference sequence).

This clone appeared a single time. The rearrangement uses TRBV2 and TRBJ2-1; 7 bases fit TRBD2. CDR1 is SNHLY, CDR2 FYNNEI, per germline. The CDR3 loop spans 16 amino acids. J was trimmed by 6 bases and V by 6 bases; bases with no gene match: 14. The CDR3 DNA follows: TGTGCCAGCAGGGAGACTAGCACCCCTGCGATCAATGAGCAGTTCTTC. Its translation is CASRETSTPAINEQFF.

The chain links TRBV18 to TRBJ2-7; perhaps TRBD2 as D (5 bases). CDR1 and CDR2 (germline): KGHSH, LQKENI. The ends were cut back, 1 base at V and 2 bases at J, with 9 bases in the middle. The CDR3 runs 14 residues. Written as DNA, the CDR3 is TGTGCCAGCTCACCACGCCAGCGGCCCTACGAGCAGTACTTC. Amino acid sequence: CASSPRQRPYEQYF.

CDR3 region: CASSLDQRENTGELFF. CDR3 bases: TGTGCCAGCAGCTTAGACCAGCGGGAGAACACCGGGGAGCTGTTTTTT. J is TRBJ2-2 and V is TRBV7-8; TRBD2 aligns across 7 bases. The CDR3 is 16 amino acids. Germline-derived CDR1 and CDR2 are SGHVS and FQNEAQ. J lost 1 base, V lost 1 base, and 3 bases had no gene match.

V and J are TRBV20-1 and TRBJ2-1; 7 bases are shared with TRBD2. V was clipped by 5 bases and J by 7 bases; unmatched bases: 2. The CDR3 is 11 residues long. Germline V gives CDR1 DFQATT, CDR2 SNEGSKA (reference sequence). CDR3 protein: CSARLANEQFF. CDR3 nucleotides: TGCAGTGCTCGACTAGCTAATGAGCAGTTCTTC.

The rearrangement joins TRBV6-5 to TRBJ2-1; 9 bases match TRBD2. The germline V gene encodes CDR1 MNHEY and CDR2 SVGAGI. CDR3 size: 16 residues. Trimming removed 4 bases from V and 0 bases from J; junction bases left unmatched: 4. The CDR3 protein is CASSSQGLASYNEQFF. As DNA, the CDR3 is TGTGCCAGCAGTTCCCAGGGACTAGCCTCCTACAATGAGCAGTTCTTC.

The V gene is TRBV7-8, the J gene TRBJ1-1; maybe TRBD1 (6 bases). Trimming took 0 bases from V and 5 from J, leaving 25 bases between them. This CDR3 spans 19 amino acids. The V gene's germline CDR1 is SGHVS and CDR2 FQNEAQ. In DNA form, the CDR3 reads TGTGCCAGCAGCTTAGCCAACCCCGGCCCCCAGGGGTATAAGACTGAAGCTTTCTTT. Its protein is CASSLANPGPQGYKTEAFF.

The DNA for the CDR3 is TGTGCCAGCAAATCGGGGGGGCCACCCTACGAGCAGTACTTC. It yields the protein CASKSGGPPYEQYF. The rearrangement joins TRBV11-2 to TRBJ2-7, with 8 bases matching TRBD2. J was trimmed by 2 bases and V by 7 bases; bases with no gene match: 7. Germline loops: CDR1 SGHAT, CDR2 FQNNGV. This CDR3 spans 14 amino acids. Full variable domain (outside the CDR3, taken from reference TRBV11-2 and TRBJ2-7): EAGVAQSPRYKIIEKRQSVAFWCNPISGHATLYWYQQILGQGPKLLIQFQNNGVVDDSQLPKDRFSAERLKGVDSTLKIQPAKLEDSAVYLCASKSGGPPYEQYFGPGTRLTVT.

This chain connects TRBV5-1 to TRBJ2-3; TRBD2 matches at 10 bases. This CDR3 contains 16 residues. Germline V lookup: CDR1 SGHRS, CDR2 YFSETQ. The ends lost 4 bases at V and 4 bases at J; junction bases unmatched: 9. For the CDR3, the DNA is TGCGCCAGCAGCCGTCTCCTAGCGGGAGACCCAGATACGCAGTATTTT. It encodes CASSRLLAGDPDTQYF.

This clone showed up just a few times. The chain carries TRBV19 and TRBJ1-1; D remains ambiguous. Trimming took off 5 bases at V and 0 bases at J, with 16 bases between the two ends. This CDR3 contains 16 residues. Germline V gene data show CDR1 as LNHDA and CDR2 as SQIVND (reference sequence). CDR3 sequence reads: CASSAPARELNTEAFF. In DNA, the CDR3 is TGTGCCAGTAGTGCCCCAGCCCGGGAATTGAACACTGAAGCTTTCTTT.

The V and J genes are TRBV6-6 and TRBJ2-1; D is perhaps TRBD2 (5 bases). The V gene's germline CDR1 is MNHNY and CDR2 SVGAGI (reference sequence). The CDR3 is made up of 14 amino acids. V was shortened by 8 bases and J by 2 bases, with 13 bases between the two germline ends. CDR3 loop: CASGTRAAYNEQFF. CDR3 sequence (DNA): TGTGCCAGCGGTACGCGGGCCGCCTACAATGAGCAGTTCTTC.

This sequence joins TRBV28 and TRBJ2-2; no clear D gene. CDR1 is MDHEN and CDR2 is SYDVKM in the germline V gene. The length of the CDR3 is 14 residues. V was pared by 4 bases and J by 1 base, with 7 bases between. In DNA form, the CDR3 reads TGTGCCAGCAGTTCCCTTCTGAACACCGGGGAGCTGTTTTTT. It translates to CASSSLLNTGELFF.

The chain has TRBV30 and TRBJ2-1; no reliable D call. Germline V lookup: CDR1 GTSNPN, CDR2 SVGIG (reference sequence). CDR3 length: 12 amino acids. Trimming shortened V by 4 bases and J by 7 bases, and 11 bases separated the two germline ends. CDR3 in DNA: TGTGCCTGGACCCCAACAGTGAATGAGCAGTTCTTC. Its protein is CAWTPTVNEQFF.

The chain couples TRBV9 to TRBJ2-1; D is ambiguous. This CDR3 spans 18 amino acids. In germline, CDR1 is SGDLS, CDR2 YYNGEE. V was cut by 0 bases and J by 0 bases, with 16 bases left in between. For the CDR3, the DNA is TGTGCCAGCAGCGTAGTTGCGGACCCTATCCCCTCCTACAATGAGCAGTTCTTC. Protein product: CASSVVADPIPSYNEQFF.

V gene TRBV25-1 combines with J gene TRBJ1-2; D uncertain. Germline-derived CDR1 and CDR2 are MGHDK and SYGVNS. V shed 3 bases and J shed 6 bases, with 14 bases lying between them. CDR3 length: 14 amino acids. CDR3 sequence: CASSEWTYIHGYTF. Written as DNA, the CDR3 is TGTGCCAGCAGTGAGTGGACCTATATCCATGGCTACACCTTC.

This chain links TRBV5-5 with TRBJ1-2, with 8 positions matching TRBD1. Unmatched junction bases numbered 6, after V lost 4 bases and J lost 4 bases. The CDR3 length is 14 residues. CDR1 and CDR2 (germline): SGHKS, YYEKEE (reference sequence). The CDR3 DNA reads TGTGCCAGCAGCCCGACCGGGACAGGCTATGGCTACACCTTC. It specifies CASSPTGTGYGYTF.

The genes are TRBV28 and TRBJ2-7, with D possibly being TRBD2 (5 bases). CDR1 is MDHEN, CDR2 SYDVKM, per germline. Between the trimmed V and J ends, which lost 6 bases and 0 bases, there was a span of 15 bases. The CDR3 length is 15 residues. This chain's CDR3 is CASRPVGTSSYEQYF. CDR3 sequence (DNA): TGTGCCAGCAGGCCCGTAGGAACTAGCTCCTACGAGCAGTACTTC.